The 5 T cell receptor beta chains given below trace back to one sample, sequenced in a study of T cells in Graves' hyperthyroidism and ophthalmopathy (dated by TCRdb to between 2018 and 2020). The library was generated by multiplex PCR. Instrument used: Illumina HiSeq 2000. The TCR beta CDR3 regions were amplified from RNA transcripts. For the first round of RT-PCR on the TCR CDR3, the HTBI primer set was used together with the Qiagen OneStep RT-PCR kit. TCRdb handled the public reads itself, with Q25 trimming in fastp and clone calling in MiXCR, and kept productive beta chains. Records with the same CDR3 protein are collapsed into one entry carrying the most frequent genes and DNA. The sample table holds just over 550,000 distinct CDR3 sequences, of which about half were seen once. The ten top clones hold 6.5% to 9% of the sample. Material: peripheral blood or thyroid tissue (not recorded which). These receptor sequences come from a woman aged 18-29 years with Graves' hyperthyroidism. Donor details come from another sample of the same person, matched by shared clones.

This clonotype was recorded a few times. The CDR3 bases are TGTGCCAGCAATCGGGGCGACGAGCAGTACTTC. This codes for CASNRGDEQYF. The chain carries TRBV7-9 and TRBJ2-7; D is possibly TRBD1 or TRBD2 (5 bases each). The V end was cut by 7 bases, the J end by 5 bases, with 9 bases between. The CDR3 totals 11 residues. Germline-derived CDR1 and CDR2 are SEHNR and FQNEAQ (reference sequence). Complete variable domain (other parts from reference TRBV7-9 and TRBJ2-7): DTGVSQNPRHKITKRGQNVTFRCDPISEHNRLYWYRQTLGQGPEFLTYFQNEAQLEKSRLLSDRFSAERPKGSFSTLEIQRTEQGDSAMYLCASNRGDEQYFGPGTRLTVT.

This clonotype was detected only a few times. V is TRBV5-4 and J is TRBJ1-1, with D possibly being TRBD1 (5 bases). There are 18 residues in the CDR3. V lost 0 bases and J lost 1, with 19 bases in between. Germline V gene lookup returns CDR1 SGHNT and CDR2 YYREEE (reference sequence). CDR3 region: CASSLGRGTSLSNTEAFF. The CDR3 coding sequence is TGTGCCAGCAGCTTGGGCCGGGGGACTTCCCTCTCGAACACTGAAGCTTTCTTT.

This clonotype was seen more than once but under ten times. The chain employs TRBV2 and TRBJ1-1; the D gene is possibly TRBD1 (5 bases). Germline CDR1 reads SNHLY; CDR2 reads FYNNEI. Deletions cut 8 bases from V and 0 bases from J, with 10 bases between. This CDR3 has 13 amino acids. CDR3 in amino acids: CASLTDMNTEAFF. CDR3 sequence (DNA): TGTGCCAGCCTGACGGACATGAACACTGAAGCTTTCTTT.

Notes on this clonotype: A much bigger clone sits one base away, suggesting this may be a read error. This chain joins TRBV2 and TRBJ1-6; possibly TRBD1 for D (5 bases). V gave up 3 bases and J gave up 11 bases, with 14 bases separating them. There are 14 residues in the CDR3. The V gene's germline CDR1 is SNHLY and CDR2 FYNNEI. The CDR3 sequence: CASSDFRVDPPLHF. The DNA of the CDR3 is TGTGCCAGCAGTGATTTCAGGGTAGATCCACCCCTCCACTTT.

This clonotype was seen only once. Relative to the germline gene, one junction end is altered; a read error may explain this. The CDR3 nucleotides read TGCGCCAGCAGCCATGGGGGTATCAGGCAGGAGACCCAGTACTTC. It is translated as CASSHGGIRQETQYF. The rearrangement links TRBV7-6 to TRBJ2-5, with D perhaps given as TRBD1 or TRBD2 (5 bases each). Germline CDR1 SGHVS, CDR2 FNYEAQ. The CDR3 runs to 15 residues.